Listed here are 21 T cell receptor beta chains from one sample, sequenced in a study of cytomegalovirus exposure and HLA in healthy donors. Use of 60 Vbeta and 13 Jbeta primers characterized the PCR. The table came from immunoSEQ multiplex PCR; TCRdb's copy has only in-frame clones and leaves some out. The sample has approximately 210,000 clones; 80% are singletons. Material for sequencing was PBMCs. These receptors were collected from a woman between 40 and 55 years old in good health and CMV-seronegative.

The chain carries TRBV7-2 and TRBJ2-1; 8 bases agree with TRBD1. From germline, CDR1 is SGHTA and CDR2 FQGNSA. V dropped 7 bases and J dropped 5; count of bases not matched to a gene: 7. This CDR3 is built from 14 residues. CDR3 residues: CASTRTGSHNEQFF. CDR3 nucleotides: TGTGCCAGCACCCGGACAGGGTCCCACAATGAGCAGTTCTTC.

The chain recombines TRBV27 with TRBJ1-2, with TRBD1 matching over 9 bases. CDR1 and CDR2 (germline): MNHEY, SMNVEV (reference sequence). This CDR3 is 14 amino acids long. J gave up 7 bases and V 4 bases, and 7 bases lay outside the gene matches. CDR3 residues: CASSSVTGGGGYTF. The CDR3 DNA reads TGTGCCAGCAGTTCTGTGACAGGGGGAGGTGGCTACACCTTC.

The CDR3 coding sequence is TGCGCCAGCAGCTGGCCACCGGGACAGTCCTACCGGGAGACCCAGTACTTC. Translation gives CASSWPPGQSYRETQYF. V usage is TRBV5-1 and J usage is TRBJ2-5; 7 positions match TRBD1. Germline V lookup: CDR1 SGHRS, CDR2 YFSETQ. This CDR3 is built from 17 residues. After removal of 3 bases from V and 5 bases from J, the junction contained 16 bases not matched to a gene.

The chain recombines TRBV5-1 with TRBJ2-7; D remains ambiguous. Germline V lookup: CDR1 SGHRS, CDR2 YFSETQ. The CDR3 has 12 amino acids. The germline V and J ends were trimmed by 2 bases and 5 bases, with 8 bases remaining between them. CDR3 loop: CASSFVPDEQYF. The DNA for the CDR3 is TGCGCCAGCAGCTTCGTCCCGGACGAGCAGTACTTC.

This clone has only a few counts. V gene TRBV4-3 combines with J gene TRBJ1-4, with D possibly matching TRBD1 (6 bases). The germline V and J ends were trimmed by 4 bases and 8 bases, with 17 bases remaining between them. CDR3 length: 15 amino acids. Per the germline V gene, CDR1 is LGHNA and CDR2 is YSLEER. The CDR3 protein is CASSRVGGLGEKLFF. CDR3 in DNA: TGCGCCAGCAGCCGGGTAGGGGGTTTGGGAGAAAAACTGTTTTTT.

In its sample, this clone was seen a few times. CDR3 loop: CASSLRTSTYQETQYF. CDR3 nucleotide sequence: TGTGCCAGCAGCTTAAGGACTAGCACTTACCAAGAGACCCAGTACTTC. The gene calls are TRBV11-3 and TRBJ2-5, with TRBD2 matching 8 bases. CDR1 is SGHNT and CDR2 is YENEEA in the germline V gene. The V and J ends lost 2 bases and 0 bases, in that order; junction bases with no gene match: 5. The CDR3 has 16 residues.

The chain couples TRBV7-9 to TRBJ2-7, with D perhaps matching TRBD1 (6 bases). The germline V gene has CDR1 SEHNR and CDR2 FQNEAQ (reference sequence). The V and J ends lost 5 bases and 10 bases respectively, with 21 bases between them. The CDR3 contains 14 residues. The CDR3 protein is CASSTLGQRNGQYV. In DNA form, the CDR3 reads TGTGCCAGCAGCACCCTTGGACAGAGGAACGGCCAGTACGTC.

The rearrangement links TRBV4-1 to TRBJ1-3, with a tentative D call TRBD1 (5 bases). The ends were cut back, 0 bases at V and 0 bases at J, with 6 bases in the middle. In germline, CDR1 is MGHRA, CDR2 YSYEKL. This CDR3 is built from 15 residues. CDR3 protein: CASSQEQDSGNTIYF. The CDR3 DNA is TGCGCCAGCAGCCAAGAACAGGACTCTGGAAACACCATATATTTT.

The V and J genes are TRBV7-2 and TRBJ2-1; 10 nucleotides line up with TRBD2. The CDR3 is 16 residues long. Germline values: CDR1 SGHTA, CDR2 FQGNSA. With V trimmed by 5 bases and J by 6 bases, 10 bases remained unmatched. DNA for the CDR3: TGTGCCAGCAGCCCGCTAGCGGGACTAGCGAGCAATGAGCAGTTCTTC. Residues: CASSPLAGLASNEQFF.

This chain connects TRBV4-2 to TRBJ2-3; 11 bases are a match to TRBD2. This CDR3 spans 18 amino acids. J was trimmed by 2 bases and V by 1 base; bases with no gene match: 8. Germline CDR1 reads LGHNA; CDR2 reads YNFKEQ. Here the CDR3 reads CASSQALGLAGTTDTQYF. As DNA, the CDR3 is TGTGCCAGCAGCCAAGCCCTTGGACTAGCGGGTACCACAGATACGCAGTATTTT.

This chain joins TRBV25-1 and TRBJ1-3; D might be TRBD1 (5 bases). This CDR3 has 15 residues. The V end lost 1 base, the J end lost 4 bases, and 11 bases lay between the germline ends. Germline loops: CDR1 MGHDK, CDR2 SYGVNS. In nucleotides, the CDR3 is TGTGCCAGCAGTGAATGGGGTGACAGCGGAAACACCATATATTTT. Amino acids: CASSEWGDSGNTIYF.

The CDR3 sequence: CASNLRGQKNTEAFF. The CDR3 DNA sequence: TGTGCCAGCAACCTACGGGGACAGAAGAACACTGAAGCTTTCTTT. The V call is TRBV2, the J call TRBJ1-1; 7 bases map to TRBD1. Germline-derived CDR1 and CDR2 are SNHLY and FYNNEI. Trimming removed 7 bases from V and 1 base from J; junction bases left unmatched: 9. This CDR3 has 15 residues.

The chain couples TRBV5-6 to TRBJ2-7; 8 bases fit TRBD1. The germline CDR1 and CDR2 sequences are SGHDT and YYEEEE. Trimming at V came to 2 bases and at J to 0 bases, leaving 7 bases not matched to a gene. The length of the CDR3 is 16 residues. CDR3 DNA sequence: TGTGCCAGCAGCTTTACGTCTGGGACAGGCTCCTACGAGCAGTACTTC. It is translated as CASSFTSGTGSYEQYF.

This sequence joins TRBV30 and TRBJ1-1; the D gene is possibly TRBD1 (5 bases). Germline CDR1 is GTSNPN and CDR2 is SVGIG (reference sequence). This CDR3 is built from 13 residues. V gave up 1 base and J gave up 0 bases, with 6 bases separating them. This CDR3 is CAWSEGLNTEAFF. CDR3 DNA sequence: TGTGCCTGGAGTGAGGGGTTGAACACTGAAGCTTTCTTT.

The gene calls are TRBV7-3 and TRBJ2-1; 11 nucleotides align to TRBD2. Per the germline V gene, CDR1 is SGHTA and CDR2 is FQGTGA. The ends lost 5 bases at V and 6 bases at J; junction bases unmatched: 9. The CDR3 extends over 16 amino acids. CDR3 protein: CASSPDLAGGLNEQFF. The CDR3, as DNA: TGTGCCAGCAGCCCGGACTTAGCGGGAGGGCTCAATGAGCAGTTCTTC.

The chain is built from TRBV15 and TRBJ2-3, with 13 bases fitting TRBD2. J lost 3 bases, V lost 8 bases, and 11 bases had no gene match. This CDR3 contains 17 residues. Germline CDR1 is LNHNV and CDR2 is YYDKDF (reference sequence). The CDR3 DNA follows: TGTGCCACCTCCTGGACTAGCGGGAGAGGTCTTACAGATACGCAGTATTTT. It yields the protein CATSWTSGRGLTDTQYF.

J is TRBJ2-2 and V is TRBV5-1; 10 nucleotides align to TRBD1. Germline CDR1 and CDR2: SGHRS and YFSETQ. V dropped 5 bases and J dropped 9; count of bases not matched to a gene: 7. The CDR3 spans 14 residues. The DNA for the CDR3 is TGCGCCAGCAGTTATGACAGGGGGCACTGGGAGCTGTTTTTT. Residues: CASSYDRGHWELFF.

The chain joins TRBV30 to TRBJ1-1; 9 positions agree with TRBD1. From germline, CDR1 is GTSNPN and CDR2 SVGIG (reference sequence). The J segment lost 5 bases and the V segment lost 4 bases, leaving 8 bases of the junction unmatched. The CDR3 has 14 amino acids. This CDR3 reads CAWIGTGSWTEAFF. Written as DNA, the CDR3 is TGTGCCTGGATAGGGACAGGGAGTTGGACTGAAGCTTTCTTT.

The chain joins TRBV19 to TRBJ2-1; TRBD2 aligns across 7 bases. The CDR3 runs 14 residues. The J segment lost 3 bases and the V segment lost 6 bases, leaving 5 bases of the junction unmatched. CDR1 and CDR2 from the germline V gene are LNHDA and SQIVND (reference sequence). This CDR3 reads CASRGGSYYNEQFF. The DNA for the CDR3 is TGTGCCAGTAGGGGCGGGAGCTACTACAATGAGCAGTTCTTC.

This chain uses TRBV6-6 with TRBJ1-5; tentatively, D is TRBD1 (6 bases). Germline V gene sequence: CDR1 MNHNY, CDR2 SVGAGI (reference sequence). V lost 8 bases, J lost 4 bases, and 12 bases lay in between. CDR3 length: 13 amino acids. DNA for the CDR3: TGTGCCAGCTCCCGACAGGCAAATCAGCCCCAGCATTTT. It is translated as CASSRQANQPQHF.

This clone was recorded once. The chain joins TRBV14 to TRBJ2-1; the D is unclear. Trimming removed 2 bases from V and 10 bases from J, with 6 bases in between. Germline assignment: CDR1 SGHDN and CDR2 FVKESK. The CDR3 is 11 amino acids. CDR3 residues: CASSQYREQFF. The CDR3 DNA reads as TGTGCCAGCAGCCAATACCGGGAGCAGTTCTTC.